These 29 T cell receptor beta chains were all obtained from the same sample, sequenced in a study of identical twins (dated by TCRdb to 2015 to 2016). The library relied on 5' RACE. The instrument given in TCRdb is Illumina HiSeq 2000. In TCRdb, the public reads were trimmed at Q25 with fastp and aligned with MiXCR, with productive beta chains retained. Rows merge per CDR3 protein into single entries with the most common DNA and genes. The sample table holds 700,000 to 950,000 distinct CDR3 sequences, of which around 12% were seen once. The ten largest clones add up to 1.5% to 2% of the sample. This sample was also put to use in a study of yellow fever vaccine responses in identical twins.

Sample: PBMCs. These receptors originate from a woman between 18 and 30 years old in good health.

In its sample, this clonotype was seen a few times. This chain links TRBV18 with TRBJ2-7; 8 bases match TRBD1. The CDR3 has 15 amino acids. The J segment lost 0 bases and the V segment lost 2 bases, leaving 3 bases of the junction unmatched. The germline gives CDR1 KGHSH, CDR2 LQKENI. Written as DNA, the CDR3 is TGTGCCAGCTCACCAATGGGGACAGGCTCCTACGAGCAGTACGTC. Translating it yields CASSPMGTGSYEQYV.

There are many counts of this clonotype. The V call is TRBV6-1, the J call TRBJ2-1; 13 nucleotides agree with TRBD2. V lost 1 base to trimming and J lost 6 bases; unmatched junction nucleotides: 0. The germline CDR1 and CDR2 sequences are MNHNS and SASEGT. The CDR3 extends over 15 amino acids. The CDR3 DNA reads TGTGCCAGCAGTGAAGGGACTAGCGGGGGCAATGAGCAGTTCTTC. The encoded protein is CASSEGTSGGNEQFF.

The chain employs TRBV5-1 and TRBJ2-7; no reliable D call. V was shortened by 8 bases and J by 9 bases, with 6 bases between the two germline ends. Germline V gives CDR1 SGHRS, CDR2 YFSETQ. CDR3 length: 8 residues. CDR3 sequence (DNA): TGCGCCAGTCCGGGGCAGTACGTC. This codes for CASPGQYV.

Notes on this clonotype: A much bigger clone sits one base away, suggesting this may be a read error. The chain employs TRBV27 and TRBJ2-3; no clear D gene. This CDR3 is built from 10 residues. Germline values: CDR1 MNHEY, CDR2 SMNVEV (reference sequence). Trimming stripped 10 bases from V and 4 bases from J, with 6 bases between. CDR3 bases: TGTGCCATCCGAGCAGATACGCAGTATTTT. Amino acid sequence: CAIRADTQYF.

The DNA of the CDR3 is TGTGCCAGCACGTCCCCAGGGGGAGAGACCCAGTACTTC. It yields the protein CASTSPGGETQYF. This chain connects TRBV2 to TRBJ2-5, with 7 bases fitting TRBD1. Germline assignment: CDR1 SNHLY and CDR2 FYNNEI. Losses at the gene ends were 7 bases for V and 4 bases for J; bases not matched to a gene: 6. This CDR3 is built from 13 residues.

In this sample, this clonotype turned up a few times. The chain carries TRBV4-1 and TRBJ2-1, with 13 bases that match TRBD2. The CDR3 runs 18 residues. Germline CDR1 and CDR2: MGHRA and YSYEKL. Trimming cost V 3 bases and J 9 bases; bases outside gene matches: 14. The DNA for the CDR3 is TGCGCCAGCAGCCACCGTAAAACTAGCGGGAGGGCTTATATTGAGCAGTTCTTC. Translating gives CASSHRKTSGRAYIEQFF.

This chain joins TRBV11-3 and TRBJ2-1; D possibly matches TRBD1 or TRBD2 (6 bases each). Trimming pared 5 bases from V and 3 bases from J, leaving 23 bases between. The CDR3 sequence is 18 residues long. The germline CDR1 and CDR2 sequences are SGHNT and YENEEA. CDR3 DNA: TGTGCCAGCAGCGCTGGGGGGCACAGTTCCGACGTCTACAATGAGCAGTTCTTC. It translates to CASSAGGHSSDVYNEQFF.

V and J are TRBV7-9 and TRBJ2-1; the D gene is possibly TRBD2 (5 bases). The CDR3 runs 13 residues. Trimming stripped 5 bases from V and 12 bases from J, with 17 bases between. In germline, CDR1 is SEHNR, CDR2 FQNEAQ (reference sequence). The CDR3 coding sequence is TGTGCCAGCAGCAATAACCCTGAGGGATCGCAGTTCTTC. Protein: CASSNNPEGSQFF.

This clonotype turned up a few times. This sequence joins TRBV5-6 and TRBJ2-5; D uncertain. The germline gives CDR1 SGHDT, CDR2 YYEEEE. This CDR3 has 13 residues. Deletions cut 4 bases from V and 12 bases from J, with 19 bases between. This chain's CDR3 is CASSPLVSAWEYF. The CDR3 bases are TGTGCCAGCAGCCCCCTTGTTTCGGCCTGGGAGTACTTC.

The rearrangement uses TRBV6-1 and TRBJ2-1, with 10 bases aligning to TRBD1. Germline V gives CDR1 MNHNS, CDR2 SASEGT. The junction had 12 bases not matched to a gene; V was cut back by 6 bases and J by 7 bases. The CDR3 is made up of 16 amino acids. CDR3 region: CASREGWDRGWNEQFF. CDR3 DNA: TGTGCCAGCAGGGAGGGGTGGGACAGGGGTTGGAATGAGCAGTTCTTC.

This chain uses TRBV15 with TRBJ1-2; D possibly corresponds to TRBD1 (6 bases). The V and J ends lost 0 bases and 5 bases respectively, with 10 bases between them. Germline loops: CDR1 LNHNV, CDR2 YYDKDF (reference sequence). This CDR3 is built from 14 residues. The CDR3 coding sequence is TGTGCCACCAGCAGAGATTCTACAGGGTATGGCTACACCTTC. Protein sequence: CATSRDSTGYGYTF.

This chain joins TRBV5-5 and TRBJ2-2; 8 nucleotides agree with TRBD1. Unmatched junction bases numbered 5, after V lost 5 bases and J lost 2 bases. Germline V gene data show CDR1 as SGHKS and CDR2 as YYEKEE (reference sequence). This CDR3 region has 15 residues. The CDR3, as DNA: TGTGCCAGCAGAAGGACAGGGATTAACACCGGGGAGCTGTTTTTT. Translating gives CASRRTGINTGELFF.

This clonotype was detected a few times. J is TRBJ1-1 and V is TRBV2; no reliable D call. The CDR3 consists of 13 residues. Germline CDR1 is SNHLY and CDR2 is FYNNEI. Trimming cost V 6 bases and J 1 base, with 9 bases left between them. This CDR3 reads CASRSTANTEAFF. The DNA for the CDR3 is TGTGCCAGCAGGAGCACGGCGAACACTGAAGCTTTCTTT.

This clonotype was observed at least ten times. The rearrangement joins TRBV12-3 or TRBV12-4 to TRBJ2-4, with D hard to call. The CDR3 consists of 14 residues. Trimming pared 7 bases from V and 3 bases from J, leaving 13 bases between. CDR3 nucleotide sequence: TGTGCCAGCAATCTAGGGAAAGGCAAAAACATTCAGTACTTC. Translated: CASNLGKGKNIQYF.

This clonotype was counted a few times. CDR3 sequence: CAISESGVSYNEQFF. DNA of the CDR3: TGTGCCATCAGTGAGTCAGGGGTTTCCTACAATGAGCAGTTCTTC. The chain links TRBV10-3 to TRBJ2-1; tentatively, D is TRBD1 (5 bases). The V gene's germline CDR1 is ENHRY and CDR2 SYGVKD. The V and J ends lost 0 bases and 1 base respectively, with 7 bases between them. The CDR3 is made up of 15 amino acids.

This clonotype turned up a few times. The chain uses TRBV13 and TRBJ2-3; 8 nucleotides align to TRBD2. Germline CDR1 and CDR2: PRHDT and FYEKMQ (reference sequence). V lost 3 bases and J lost 3; bases outside the gene matches: 5. The CDR3 sequence is 15 residues long. In DNA form, the CDR3 reads TGTGCCAGCAGCTTCGGGAGGGGTGCGACAGATACGCAGTATTTT. The encoded protein is CASSFGRGATDTQYF.

The table lists this clonotype with a few counts. The chain combines TRBV15 with TRBJ2-1; TRBD2 might be the D (5 bases). This CDR3 is 16 amino acids long. The V gene lost 1 base and the J gene lost 0 bases, with 10 bases spanning the gap. Germline CDR1 is LNHNV and CDR2 is YYDKDF (reference sequence). CDR3 loop: CATSRGVASSYNEQFF. The CDR3 DNA reads as TGTGCCACCAGCAGAGGTGTAGCGAGCTCCTACAATGAGCAGTTCTTC.

The chain recombines TRBV27 with TRBJ1-5; TRBD1 matches at 9 bases. Trimming removed 4 bases from V and 6 bases from J; junction bases left unmatched: 4. Germline V gives CDR1 MNHEY, CDR2 SMNVEV (reference sequence). CDR3 size: 14 residues. CDR3 sequence: CASSYGQGTQPQHF. In DNA form, the CDR3 reads TGTGCCAGCAGTTATGGACAGGGGACTCAGCCCCAGCATTTT.

The sample holds a few counts of this clonotype. CDR3 sequence: CAVQTTSDTQYF. CDR3 sequence (DNA): TGTGCCGTGCAGACTACATCGGATACGCAGTATTTT. The gene calls are TRBV10-3 and TRBJ2-3; D may be TRBD2 (5 bases). Trimming left V 11 bases short and J 6 bases short, with 15 bases between. This CDR3 has 12 amino acids. Germline V gene sequence: CDR1 ENHRY, CDR2 SYGVKD.

V gene TRBV10-3 combines with J gene TRBJ2-5, with 9 bases identical to TRBD1. V lost 10 bases and J lost 5; bases outside the gene matches: 11. This CDR3 is built from 14 residues. The germline gives CDR1 ENHRY, CDR2 SYGVKD. The CDR3 nucleotides read TGTGCCACGAACCCACAGGGGGCCGTTGAGACCCAGTACTTC. It is translated as CATNPQGAVETQYF.

The chain employs TRBV20-1 and TRBJ2-7; D may be TRBD1 or TRBD2 (5 bases each). Deletions cut 7 bases from V and 2 bases from J, with 9 bases between. The germline CDR1 and CDR2 sequences are DFQATT and SNEGSKA (reference sequence). The CDR3 totals 11 residues. CDR3 amino acids: CSVQGAYEQYV. CDR3 bases: TGCAGTGTTCAGGGAGCCTACGAGCAGTACGTC.

In its sample, this clonotype was seen a few times. The rearrangement joins TRBV10-3 to TRBJ2-3; 7 bases map to TRBD2. Losses at the gene ends were 4 bases for V and 0 bases for J; bases not matched to a gene: 13. This CDR3 has 18 amino acids. Germline V gene lookup returns CDR1 ENHRY and CDR2 SYGVKD. CDR3 bases: TGTGCCATCAGTGCGGTGACTAGCAAGGCGTCCAGCACAGATACGCAGTATTTT. It yields the protein CAISAVTSKASSTDTQYF.

This clonotype turned up a few times. The chain links TRBV5-6 to TRBJ1-1, with 7 bases lining up with TRBD1. Per germline, CDR1 SGHDT and CDR2 YYEEEE. CDR3 length: 13 amino acids. V lost 7 bases and J lost 4; bases outside the gene matches: 7. In DNA form, the CDR3 reads TGTGCCAGCGCAGGGGGGCTCAGCACTGAAGCTTTCTTT. Translation: CASAGGLSTEAFF.

The chain combines TRBV5-1 with TRBJ2-1; no firm D call. CDR3 length: 13 residues. Germline-derived CDR1 and CDR2 are SGHRS and YFSETQ. V dropped 0 bases and J dropped 9 bases, with 10 bases sitting between them. The CDR3 loop reads CASSLALDGEQFF. CDR3 nucleotide sequence: TGCGCCAGCAGCTTGGCCCTTGACGGTGAGCAGTTCTTC. The whole variable domain, remainder taken from reference TRBV5-1 and TRBJ2-1, is KAGVTQTPRYLIKTRGQQVTLSCSPISGHRSVSWYQQTPGQGLQFLFEYFSETQRNKGNFPGRFSGRQFSNSRSEMNVSTLELGDSALYLCASSLALDGEQFFGPGTRLTVL.

V gene TRBV28 combines with J gene TRBJ2-7; the D gene is possibly TRBD2 (6 bases). The germline gives CDR1 MDHEN, CDR2 SYDVKM. Trimming left V 3 bases short and J 5 bases short, with 14 bases between. The CDR3 is made up of 14 amino acids. CDR3 in DNA: TGTGCCAGCAGTTTTGGGTTCGGGAGCAACGAGCAGTACTTC. This sequence encodes CASSFGFGSNEQYF.

This clonotype was seen more than once but under ten times. The chain uses TRBV5-5 and TRBJ2-5; 7 positions match TRBD1. The trim removed 2 bases at V and 4 bases at J, leaving 5 bases unmatched. Per germline, CDR1 SGHKS and CDR2 YYEKEE (reference sequence). This CDR3 spans 14 amino acids. The CDR3 loop is CASSFLGGGETQYF. CDR3 nucleotides: TGTGCCAGCAGCTTCCTAGGGGGCGGAGAGACCCAGTACTTC.

The chain recombines TRBV20-1 with TRBJ2-5; D is possibly TRBD2 (6 bases). Trimming took 3 bases from V and 2 from J, leaving 10 bases between them. The CDR3 length is 13 residues. CDR1 is DFQATT, CDR2 SNEGSKA, per germline (reference sequence). The CDR3 here is CSASSSGQETQYF. DNA for the CDR3: TGCAGTGCTAGTTCCAGCGGGCAAGAGACCCAGTACTTC.

This clonotype was picked up many times. V is TRBV7-6 and J is TRBJ2-3; 12 nucleotides line up with TRBD2. Germline loops: CDR1 SGHVS, CDR2 FNYEAQ. Losses at the gene ends were 5 bases for V and 3 bases for J; bases not matched to a gene: 3. This CDR3 has 15 amino acids. For the CDR3, the DNA is TGTGCCAGCAGCGTGACTAGCGGGAGTACAGATACGCAGTATTTT. It is translated as CASSVTSGSTDTQYF.

This clonotype was detected ten times or more. The chain has TRBV6-1 and TRBJ2-5, with D possibly TRBD1 on 5 matching bases. Germline values: CDR1 MNHNS, CDR2 SASEGT. Between the trimmed V and J ends, which lost 4 bases and 5 bases, there was a span of 11 bases. CDR3 size: 13 residues. The CDR3 coding sequence is TGTGCCAGCAGTGGACAGTCAGGGGAGACCCAGTACTTC. Amino acid sequence: CASSGQSGETQYF.